The T cell receptor (beta chain) described here comes from a study of post-analysis software for immune sequencing data. About the study: Patients with relapsing-remitting, secondary progressive and progressive-relapsing multiple sclerosis courses were all represented.

Study-level points and caveats: Those samples that were prepared in the same batch co-clustered strongly by F measure. Patients carried five TRBV segments more frequently than controls did, and TRBV5-6, TRBV5-1 and TRBV20-1 were among them. Normalized Chao1 diversity was significantly lower in multiple sclerosis patients than in controls.

Remarks on this clonotype: The antigen is undetermined.

Germline V gene data show CDR1 as DFQATT and CDR2 as SNEGSKA (reference sequence). The CDR3 sequence is 15 residues long. V gave up 6 bases and J gave up 6 bases; unmatched junction bases: 13. Sequencing libraries made from TCR beta cDNA carried unique molecular identifiers. T cells, about 0.9 to 11 million of them, yielded some 510,000 cDNA molecules. TCRdb ran MiXCR on the PCR reads and lists one entry per CDR3 protein. This repertoire shows hundreds of thousands of distinct CDR3 sequences, around 40% found once; its top ten account for about 12%. The sequenced material came from blood. This chain joins TRBV20-1 and TRBJ1-5, with 8 positions matching TRBD1. This receptor was identified in a girl aged 5-17 years with multiple sclerosis. The CDR3 loop is CSATDRGGVGQPQHF. CDR3 DNA sequence: TGCAGTGCAACAGACAGGGGAGGTGTGGGTCAGCCCCAGCATTTT.